Presented here are 19 T cell receptor beta chains from one specimen sequenced in a study of blood T cell repertoires in COVID-19. Clones were read by immunoSEQ multiplex PCR, and TCRdb kept only the in-frame ones, dropping some. The sample includes about 49,000 clones, 70% to 90% seen only once; the top ten take over 4.5%. Sequencing input: peripheral blood. The receptors stem from a man in his forties with active COVID-19.

This chain links TRBV19 with TRBJ1-4, with a tentative D call TRBD1 (5 bases). The CDR3 consists of 15 residues. The germline CDR1 and CDR2 sequences are LNHDA and SQIVND (reference sequence). V gave up 3 bases and J gave up 4 bases, with 12 bases separating them. The CDR3 sequence: CASSIGGRYNEKLFF. The CDR3 DNA sequence: TGTGCCAGTAGTATCGGGGGACGGTATAATGAAAAACTGTTTTTT.

This clone was observed a handful of times. The chain joins TRBV27 to TRBJ2-7; 12 nucleotides match TRBD2. CDR3 length equals 16 residues. The V segment lost 5 bases and the J segment 2 bases; nucleotides outside the gene matches: 7. Germline V CDR1 and CDR2: MNHEY, SMNVEV (reference sequence). The CDR3 here is CASSPGTSGPTYEQYF. In DNA, the CDR3 is TGTGCCAGCAGTCCCGGGACTAGCGGGCCTACCTACGAGCAGTACTTC.

Within the sample, this clone is medium-sized. The rearrangement links TRBV5-1 to TRBJ2-1; 8 bases are a match to TRBD2. CDR3 size: 14 residues. The V gene's germline CDR1 is SGHRS and CDR2 YFSETQ. Trimming at V came to 0 bases and at J to 7 bases, leaving 3 bases not matched to a gene. CDR3 DNA sequence: TGCGCCAGCAGCTTGGGACAGCGGGAGAATGAGCAGTTCTTC. Amino acid sequence: CASSLGQRENEQFF.

The rearrangement joins TRBV25-1 to TRBJ2-1; TRBD2 aligns across 8 bases. Germline-derived CDR1 and CDR2 are MGHDK and SYGVNS. The CDR3 runs to 15 residues. Losses at the gene ends were 5 bases for V and 0 bases for J; bases not matched to a gene: 3. CDR3 protein: CASSPSGSSYNEQFF. The CDR3 DNA reads as TGTGCCAGCAGTCCGAGCGGGAGCTCCTACAATGAGCAGTTCTTC. Filled out from reference TRBV25-1 and TRBJ2-1, the complete variable domain reads EADIYQTPRYLVIGTGKKITLECSQTMGHDKMYWYQQDPGMELHLIHYSYGVNSTEKGDLSSESTVSRIRTEHFPLTLESARPSHTSQYLCASSPSGSSYNEQFFGPGTRLTVL.

This clone was recorded once. This chain connects TRBV5-4 to TRBJ1-1, with TRBD1 matching 9 bases. The CDR3 runs 15 residues. J lost 3 bases, V lost 3 bases, and 6 bases had no gene match. Germline CDR1 reads SGHNT; CDR2 reads YYREEE (reference sequence). CDR3 bases: TGTGCCAGCAGCTATGCCGGGACAGGGCACACTGAAGCTTTCTTT. Its translation is CASSYAGTGHTEAFF.

The chain uses TRBV5-1 and TRBJ1-2, with 8 nucleotides matching TRBD1. Germline CDR1 and CDR2: SGHRS and YFSETQ. The CDR3 totals 14 residues. J gave up 1 base and V 5 bases, and 4 bases lay outside the gene matches. DNA of the CDR3: TGCGCCAGCAGGGAGACAGGGGTTAACTATGGCTACACCTTC. Protein sequence: CASRETGVNYGYTF.

The chain is built from TRBV27 and TRBJ2-7; a possible D gene is TRBD1 (6 bases). The CDR3 has 12 amino acids. Germline CDR1 reads MNHEY; CDR2 reads SMNVEV (reference sequence). Trimming stripped 6 bases from V and 4 bases from J, with 10 bases between. CDR3 amino acids: CASSPTGYEQYF. The CDR3 nucleotides read TGTGCCAGCAGCCCTACAGGGTACGAGCAGTACTTC.

The rearrangement links TRBV9 to TRBJ2-5, with a possible D match to TRBD1 (5 bases). The V end was cut by 2 bases, the J end by 4 bases, with 15 bases between. The CDR3 totals 15 residues. Germline CDR1 SGDLS, CDR2 YYNGEE. CDR3 in DNA: TGTGCCAGCAGCGTTTATTCAGGACAAGGAGAGACCCAGTACTTC. It is translated as CASSVYSGQGETQYF. The variable domain in full, completed from reference TRBV9 and TRBJ2-5, reads DSGVTQTPKHLITATGQRVTLRCSPRSGDLSVYWYQQSLDQGLQFLIQYYNGEERAKGNILERFSAQQFPDLHSELNLSSLELGDSALYFCASSVYSGQGETQYFGPGTRLLVL.

The genes are TRBV5-1 and TRBJ1-2, with 9 bases that match TRBD1. Unmatched junction bases numbered 6, after V lost 4 bases and J lost 8 bases. This CDR3 has 13 amino acids. CDR1 and CDR2 from the germline V gene are SGHRS and YFSETQ. The CDR3 coding sequence is TGCGCCAGCAGCCCGGACAGGGGAGGCGGCTACACCTTC. Protein product: CASSPDRGGGYTF.

The J gene is TRBJ1-5, the V gene TRBV11-2, with no clear D. The CDR3 spans 15 residues. Trimming removed 0 bases at V and 2 bases at J, with 8 bases between. CDR1 SGHAT and CDR2 FQNNGV come from the germline V gene. The CDR3 nucleotides are TGTGCCAGCAGCTTAGATCAACGAGGCAATCAGCCCCAGCATTTT. Protein product: CASSLDQRGNQPQHF. The entire variable domain, with the rest obtained from reference TRBV11-2 and TRBJ1-5, is as follows: EAGVAQSPRYKIIEKRQSVAFWCNPISGHATLYWYQQILGQGPKLLIQFQNNGVVDDSQLPKDRFSAERLKGVDSTLKIQPAKLEDSAVYLCASSLDQRGNQPQHFGDGTRLSIL.

This clone has just one count. The V call is TRBV6-5, the J call TRBJ2-3; perhaps TRBD2 as D (6 bases). V was trimmed by 2 bases and J by 5 bases, leaving 11 bases between them. Germline CDR1 is MNHEY and CDR2 is SVGAGI. The length of the CDR3 is 14 residues. In DNA form, the CDR3 reads TGTGCCAGCAGTTACCGACGGGAGAGAGATACGCAGTATTTT. Translated, it gives CASSYRRERDTQYF.

The gene calls are TRBV29-1 and TRBJ1-6; maybe TRBD1 (6 bases). Trimming pared 4 bases from V and 9 bases from J, leaving 16 bases between. In germline, CDR1 is SQVTM, CDR2 ANQGSEA. The CDR3 is 14 residues long. CDR3 sequence reads: CSVGTGTSGSPLHF. CDR3 sequence (DNA): TGCAGCGTTGGAACAGGGACCTCTGGTTCACCCCTCCACTTT.

The V call is TRBV7-2, the J call TRBJ2-5; 14 bases map to TRBD2. Germline loops: CDR1 SGHTA, CDR2 FQGNSA. The CDR3 length is 18 residues. Trimming at V came to 1 base and at J to 4 bases, leaving 8 bases not matched to a gene. CDR3: CASSLGGGLAGEGETQYF. CDR3 nucleotide sequence: TGTGCCAGCAGCTTAGGGGGGGGACTAGCGGGAGAAGGAGAGACCCAGTACTTC.

The rearrangement joins TRBV3-1 (or the pseudogene TRBV3-2) to TRBJ1-1, with D hard to call. The length of the CDR3 is 13 residues. V lost 0 bases and J lost 1, with 3 bases in between. CDR1 and CDR2 (germline): LGHDT, YNNKEL (reference sequence). The CDR3, as DNA: TGTGCCAGCAGCCAAGAGGCGAACACTGAAGCTTTCTTT. This sequence encodes CASSQEANTEAFF.

The chain employs TRBV30 and TRBJ1-1; 7 positions agree with TRBD1. CDR1 and CDR2 from the germline V gene are GTSNPN and SVGIG (reference sequence). The CDR3 contains 13 residues. The V gene end was trimmed by 6 bases and the J gene end by 4 bases; junction bases not matched to a gene: 8. CDR3 coding DNA: TGTGCCTGCACCCCAGGGGGAGGCACTGAAGCTTTCTTT. Translating it yields CACTPGGGTEAFF.

The V call is TRBV28, the J call TRBJ2-5, with 7 bases identical to TRBD2. This CDR3 has 15 amino acids. CDR1 is MDHEN and CDR2 is SYDVKM in the germline V gene. J gave up 4 bases and V 2 bases, and 7 bases lay outside the gene matches. The CDR3 coding sequence is TGTGCCAGCAGTTTAGGGCGGGGGTTGACAGAGACCCAGTACTTC. This gives the protein CASSLGRGLTETQYF. The whole variable domain, remainder taken from reference TRBV28 and TRBJ2-5, is DVKVTQSSRYLVKRTGEKVFLECVQDMDHENMFWYRQDPGLGLRLIYFSYDVKMKEKGDIPEGYSVSREKKERFSLILESASTNQTSMYLCASSLGRGLTETQYFGPGTRLLVL.

For this clone: One junction end does not reproduce the germline sequence, and a read error may be involved. V and J are TRBV7-7 and TRBJ2-2; TRBD2 agrees at 8 bases. CDR1 and CDR2 (germline): SSHAT, FNYEAQ (reference sequence). The CDR3 has 15 residues. This CDR3 is CASSSGTRLSGELFF. The CDR3 nucleotides are TGTGCTAGCAGCTCCGGGACTAGATTATCCGGGGAGCTGTTTTTT.

The chain combines TRBV5-5 with TRBJ2-7, with 12 bases that match TRBD2. With 4 bases clipped from V and 7 bases from J, the junction kept 6 bases outside the gene matches. Germline values: CDR1 SGHKS, CDR2 YYEKEE (reference sequence). This CDR3 is 14 amino acids long. The CDR3 region is CASSPRLAGVEQYF. The CDR3 DNA reads TGTGCCAGCAGCCCCCGACTAGCGGGAGTTGAGCAGTACTTC.

As for this clone: Other DNA sequences in the sample encode the same CDR3. The gene calls are TRBV30 and TRBJ2-3; a weak D match, TRBD1 (5 bases). The germline V and J ends were trimmed by 0 bases and 9 bases, with 10 bases remaining between them. The length of the CDR3 is 12 residues. CDR1 is GTSNPN and CDR2 is SVGIG in the germline V gene (reference sequence). The CDR3 nucleotides read TGTGCCTGGAGTGTAGGGGCGGACACGCAGTATTTT. The encoded protein is CAWSVGADTQYF.